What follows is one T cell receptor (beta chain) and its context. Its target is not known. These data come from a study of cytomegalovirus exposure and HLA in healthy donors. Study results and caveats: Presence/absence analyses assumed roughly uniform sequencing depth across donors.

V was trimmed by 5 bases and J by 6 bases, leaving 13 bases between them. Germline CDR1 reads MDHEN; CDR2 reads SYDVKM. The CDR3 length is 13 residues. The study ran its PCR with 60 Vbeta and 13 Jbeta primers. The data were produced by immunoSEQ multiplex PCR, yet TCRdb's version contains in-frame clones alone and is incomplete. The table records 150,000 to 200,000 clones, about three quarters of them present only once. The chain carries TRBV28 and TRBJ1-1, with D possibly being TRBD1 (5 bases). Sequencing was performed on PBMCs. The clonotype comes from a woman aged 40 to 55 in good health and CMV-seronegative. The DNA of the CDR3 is TGTGCCAGCAGTCCCGATTCGGGGGCTGAAGCTTTCTTT. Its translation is CASSPDSGAEAFF.